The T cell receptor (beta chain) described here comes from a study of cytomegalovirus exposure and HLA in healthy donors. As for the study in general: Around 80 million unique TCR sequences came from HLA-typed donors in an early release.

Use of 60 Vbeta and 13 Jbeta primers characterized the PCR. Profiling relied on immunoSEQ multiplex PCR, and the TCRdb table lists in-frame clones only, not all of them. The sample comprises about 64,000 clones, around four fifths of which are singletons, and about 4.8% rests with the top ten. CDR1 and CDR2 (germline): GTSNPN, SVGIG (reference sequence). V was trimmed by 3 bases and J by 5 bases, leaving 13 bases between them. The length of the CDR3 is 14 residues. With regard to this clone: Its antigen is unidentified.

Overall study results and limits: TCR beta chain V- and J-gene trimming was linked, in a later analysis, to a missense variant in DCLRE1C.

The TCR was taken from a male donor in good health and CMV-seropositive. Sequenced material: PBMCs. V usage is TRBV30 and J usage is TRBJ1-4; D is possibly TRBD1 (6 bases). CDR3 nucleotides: TGTGCCTGGAGAGGCAGGGGAAAGAATGAAAAACTGTTTTTT. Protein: CAWRGRGKNEKLFF.